A selection of T cell receptor beta chains follows, all from one sample in a study of OX40 agonist ivuxolimab in advanced cancers. Clones were sequenced by immunoSEQ multiplex PCR, and TCRdb holds only the in-frame ones, with some missing. Of 60,000 to 90,000 clones listed, about 80% are singletons. Sample: CD4+ or CD8+ T cells sorted from blood, taken in a trial of the OX40 agonist ivuxolimab. The origin of the receptors is an adult with an advanced solid tumor such as melanoma, head and neck, liver or kidney cancer. Each CDR3 is given without its conserved first and last residue. The D gene is left open where the match is weak. Expanded clones are given a class, and other clones once, few, many or no size at all.

clone size: few
D gene: NA
V gene: TRBV2
J gene: TRBJ1-2
CDR3 protein: ASSEEGLGYT

clone size: NA
D gene: NA
V gene: TRBV7-7
J gene: TRBJ2-5
CDR3 protein: ASSLEPRGETQY

clone size: NA
D gene: NA
V gene: TRBV4-1
J gene: TRBJ1-6
CDR3 protein: ASSQEAFQSPRRNSPLH

clone size: NA
D gene: TRBD1
V gene: TRBV6-1
J gene: TRBJ2-7
CDR3 protein: ASTRTGTATYEQY

clone size: few
D gene: TRBD1
V gene: TRBV27
J gene: TRBJ1-4
CDR3 protein: ASSFRDRGREKLF

clone size: NA
D gene: NA
V gene: TRBV9
J gene: TRBJ1-1
CDR3 protein: ASSVGWGTMNTEAF

clone size: NA
D gene: TRBD2
V gene: TRBV9
J gene: TRBJ2-3
CDR3 protein: ASSVGLAGVDTQY

clone size: NA
D gene: NA
V gene: TRBV7-2
J gene: TRBJ1-5
CDR3 protein: ASSLAGSNQPQH

clone size: NA
D gene: TRBD2
V gene: TRBV6-6
J gene: TRBJ2-3
CDR3 protein: ASRVSAGVSGTQY

clone size: NA
D gene: TRBD2
V gene: TRBV5-4
J gene: TRBJ2-3
CDR3 protein: ASSLRLAGRTDTQY

clone size: NA
D gene: NA
V gene: TRBV27
J gene: TRBJ1-1
CDR3 protein: ATRGLQHARAEAF